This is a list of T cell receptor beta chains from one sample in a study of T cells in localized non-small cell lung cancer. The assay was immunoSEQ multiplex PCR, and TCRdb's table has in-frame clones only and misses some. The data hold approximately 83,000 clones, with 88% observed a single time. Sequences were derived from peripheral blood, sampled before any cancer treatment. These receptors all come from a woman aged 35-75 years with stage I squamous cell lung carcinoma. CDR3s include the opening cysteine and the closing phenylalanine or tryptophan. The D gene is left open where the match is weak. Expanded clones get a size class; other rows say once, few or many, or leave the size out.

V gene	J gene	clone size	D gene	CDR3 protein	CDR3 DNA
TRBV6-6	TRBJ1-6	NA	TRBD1	CASRSGQVGDSPLHF	TGTGCCAGCAGATCTGGACAGGTCGGGGATTCACCCCTCCACTTT
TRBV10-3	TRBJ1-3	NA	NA	CAISEFTGTPGGNTIYF	TGTGCCATCAGTGAGTTTACCGGGACCCCCGGGGGAAACACCATATATTTT
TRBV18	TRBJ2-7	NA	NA	CASSPRQGSYEQYF	TGTGCCAGCTCACCACGCCAGGGAAGTTACGAGCAGTACTTC
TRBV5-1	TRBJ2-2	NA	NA	CASSSITGPGELFF	TGCGCCAGCAGCTCAATTACAGGGCCCGGGGAGCTGTTTTTT
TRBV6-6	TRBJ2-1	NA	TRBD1	CASSMDRGDEQFF	TGTGCCAGCAGCATGGACAGGGGGGATGAGCAGTTCTTC
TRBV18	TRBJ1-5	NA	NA	CASSQTRDQPQHF	TGTGCCAGCTCCCAGACGCGGGATCAGCCCCAGCATTTT
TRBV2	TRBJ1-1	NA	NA	CASGYKENTEAFF	TGTGCCAGCGGCTACAAGGAGAACACTGAAGCTTTCTTT
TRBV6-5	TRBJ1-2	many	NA	CASSVQGGSKGYTF	TGTGCCAGCAGTGTACAGGGAGGATCGAAAGGCTACACCTTC
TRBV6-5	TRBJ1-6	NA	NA	CASSYAHTNSPLHF	TGTGCCAGCAGTTACGCGCACACTAATTCACCCCTCCACTTT
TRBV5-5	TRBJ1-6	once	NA	CASSLNRANSPLHF	TGTGCCAGCAGCTTGAACAGGGCTAATTCACCCCTCCACTTT
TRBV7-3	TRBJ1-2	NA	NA	CASSPQGGLYGYTF	TGTGCCAGCAGCCCCCAAGGGGGGCTTTATGGCTACACCTTC
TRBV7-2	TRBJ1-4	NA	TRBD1	CASSLEQGFNEKLFF	TGTGCCAGCAGCTTAGAACAGGGGTTTAATGAAAAACTGTTTTTT
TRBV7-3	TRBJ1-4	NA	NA	CASSPHEKLFF	TGTGCCAGCAGCCCGCATGAAAAACTGTTTTTT
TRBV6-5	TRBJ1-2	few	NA	CASSPSSNYGYTF	TGTGCCAGCAGCCCCTCCAGTAACTATGGCTACACCTTC
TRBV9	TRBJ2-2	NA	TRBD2	CASSVGTSGGTGELFF	TGTGCCAGCAGCGTTGGGACTAGCGGGGGGACCGGGGAGCTGTTTTTT
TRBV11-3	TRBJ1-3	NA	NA	CASSLDGNSGNTIYF	TGTGCCAGCAGCTTAGATGGGAACTCTGGAAACACCATATATTTT
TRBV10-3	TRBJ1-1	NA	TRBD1	CAISDRGQGSTEAFF	TGTGCCATCAGTGACAGGGGGCAGGGAAGCACTGAAGCTTTCTTT
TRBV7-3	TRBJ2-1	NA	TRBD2	CASSSSGGYYNEQFF	TGTGCCAGCAGCTCTAGCGGGGGGTACTACAATGAGCAGTTCTTC
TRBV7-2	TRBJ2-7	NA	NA	CASSRTSQSSYEQYF	TGTGCCAGCAGCCGAACTAGCCAAAGCTCCTACGAGCAGTACTTC
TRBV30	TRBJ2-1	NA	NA	CAWSVSAGSDEQFF	TGTGCCTGGAGTGTCTCGGCAGGGTCCGATGAGCAGTTCTTC
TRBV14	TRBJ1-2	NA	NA	CASSQGTGNSYGYTF	TGTGCCAGCAGCCAAGGGACGGGGAACAGCTATGGCTACACCTTC
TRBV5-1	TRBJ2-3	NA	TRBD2	CASSLAFLAGRADTQYF	TGCGCCAGCAGCTTGGCCTTCCTAGCGGGTCGGGCAGATACGCAGTATTTT
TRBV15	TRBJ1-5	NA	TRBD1	CATSRETGGRTPRPQHF	TGTGCCACCAGCAGAGAGACAGGGGGGAGGACTCCTCGGCCCCAGCATTTT
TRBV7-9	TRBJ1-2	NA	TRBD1	CASSPTHIRDREYGYTF	TGTGCCAGCAGCCCAACCCATATACGAGACAGGGAATATGGCTACACCTTC
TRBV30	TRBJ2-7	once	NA	CAWSPTGPEQYF	TGTGCCTGGAGTCCCACAGGCCCCGAGCAGTACTTC
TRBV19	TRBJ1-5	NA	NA	CASKYSNQPQHF	TGTGCCAGTAAGTATAGCAATCAGCCCCAGCATTTT
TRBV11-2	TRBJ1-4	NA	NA	CASSLELGTNEKLFF	TGTGCCAGCAGCTTAGAGCTCGGAACTAATGAAAAACTGTTTTTT
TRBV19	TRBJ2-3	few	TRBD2	CASNSLAGGTDTQYF	TGTGCCAGTAACTCCCTAGCGGGGGGCACAGATACGCAGTATTTT
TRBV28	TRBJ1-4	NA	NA	CASSLDIDEKLFF	TGTGCCAGCAGCCTGGACATCGATGAAAAACTGTTTTTT
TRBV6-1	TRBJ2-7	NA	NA	CASSDTPIGPRSYEQYF	TGTGCCAGCAGTGACACCCCGATCGGACCCCGCTCCTACGAGCAGTACTTC
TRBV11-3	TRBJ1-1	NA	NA	CASSQYKGANTEAFF	TGTGCCAGCAGCCAATATAAAGGAGCGAACACTGAAGCTTTCTTT
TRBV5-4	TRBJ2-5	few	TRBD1	CASSPGGHAQETQYF	TGTGCCAGCAGCCCAGGGGGACACGCCCAAGAGACCCAGTACTTC
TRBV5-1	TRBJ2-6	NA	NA	CASSLAQGPGANALTF	TGCGCCAGCAGCTTGGCCCAAGGGCCTGGGGCCAACGCCCTGACTTTC
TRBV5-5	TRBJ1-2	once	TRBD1	CASTMMGQGGSYGYTF	TGTGCCAGCACTATGATGGGACAGGGGGGATCGTATGGCTACACCTTC
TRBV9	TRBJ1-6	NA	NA	CASSPLGWSDSPLHF	TGTGCCAGCAGTCCTCTAGGGTGGAGTGATTCACCCCTCCACTTT
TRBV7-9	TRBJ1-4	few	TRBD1	CASSAGQLNEKLFF	TGTGCCAGCAGCGCGGGACAGCTAAATGAAAAACTGTTTTTT
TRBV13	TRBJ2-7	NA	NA	CASSLLGTAGPEQYF	TGTGCCAGCAGCCTCCTCGGTACGGCGGGGCCGGAGCAGTACTTC
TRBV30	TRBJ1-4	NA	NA	CAWRPVSTNEKLFF	TGTGCCTGGAGACCGGTATCAACTAATGAAAAACTGTTTTTT
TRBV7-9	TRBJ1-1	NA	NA	CASSEWNTEAFF	TGTGCCAGCAGCGAATGGAACACTGAAGCTTTCTTT
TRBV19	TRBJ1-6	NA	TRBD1	CASSIPTGNNSPLHF	TGTGCCAGTAGTATCCCGACAGGGAATAATTCACCCCTCCACTTT
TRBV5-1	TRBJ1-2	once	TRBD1	CASSSGTGGRGYTF	TGCGCCAGCAGCTCGGGGACAGGGGGCCGCGGCTACACCTTC
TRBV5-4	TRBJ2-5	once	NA	CASSMASQGRETQYF	TGTGCCAGCAGCATGGCCTCCCAGGGTCGGGAGACCCAGTACTTC
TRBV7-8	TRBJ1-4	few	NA	CASSLGQGNEKLFF	TGTGCCAGCAGCTTAGGGCAGGGTAATGAAAAACTGTTTTTT
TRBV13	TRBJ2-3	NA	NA	CASSSTQYTDTQYF	TGTGCCAGCAGCTCGACCCAATACACAGATACGCAGTATTTT
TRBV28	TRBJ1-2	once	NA	CASSLATSYGYTF	TGTGCCAGCAGTTTGGCGACGTCATATGGCTACACCTTC
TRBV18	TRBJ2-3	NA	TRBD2	CASSLVGGSDTQYF	TGTGCCAGCTCACTGGTCGGGGGGTCAGATACGCAGTATTTT
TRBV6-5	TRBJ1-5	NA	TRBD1	CASSSDRGRDQPQHF	TGTGCCAGCAGTTCGGACAGGGGAAGGGATCAGCCCCAGCATTTT
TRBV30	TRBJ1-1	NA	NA	CAWSPGGVSTEAFF	TGTGCCTGGAGCCCAGGAGGGGTTAGTACTGAAGCTTTCTTT
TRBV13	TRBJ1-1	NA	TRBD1	CASSLSGGTEAFF	TGTGCCAGCAGCTTATCAGGGGGCACTGAAGCTTTCTTT
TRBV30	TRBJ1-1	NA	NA	CAWRRDSPRGTEAFF	TGTGCCTGGCGCCGGGACTCCCCCCGGGGCACTGAAGCTTTCTTT
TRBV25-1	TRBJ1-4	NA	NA	CASSAGVREKLFF	TGTGCCAGCAGTGCGGGGGTTCGTGAAAAACTGTTTTTT
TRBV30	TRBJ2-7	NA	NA	CAWSRGPYEQYF	TGTGCCTGGAGCCGCGGACCCTACGAGCAGTACTTC
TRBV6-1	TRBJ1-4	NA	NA	CASSEQTESEKLFF	TGTGCCAGCAGTGAACAGACAGAAAGTGAAAAACTGTTTTTT
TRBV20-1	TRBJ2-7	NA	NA	CSASDFYEQYF	TGCAGTGCGTCCGATTTCTACGAGCAGTACTTC
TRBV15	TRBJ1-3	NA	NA	CATGLGEGFGSEDTIYF	TGTGCCACCGGATTGGGCGAGGGATTTGGGTCGGAAGACACCATATATTTT